A selection of T cell receptor beta chains follows, all from one sample in a study of vaccination and CD4 T cells after COVID-19. Their antigens remain unidentified. TCRdb reprocessed the PCR reads with MiXCR, giving one entry per CDR3 protein. The sample includes roughly 11,000 distinct CDR3 sequences, approximately 30% of them seen just once. The sample comprised CD4+ T cells from blood, cultured in vitro. The receptors originated from a human donor in good health. CDR3s include the opening cysteine and the closing phenylalanine or tryptophan. D genes are given only for firm matches.

>TRBV11-2|-|14
CASTPGGRNTEAFF
>TRBV27|TRBD1|17
CASSRLLVGQGAYEQYF
>TRBV2|-|15
CASSGDRNSNQPQHF
>TRBV19|-|14
CASTKMDGTDTQYF
>TRBV6-4|-|15
CASSDRPSTADTQYF
>TRBV6-1|-|11
CASSDSYEQYF
>TRBV25-1|-|15
CASSEGVSTTGELFF
>TRBV11-2|TRBD1|15
CASSRNRGHTDTQYF
>TRBV6-2/TRBV6-3|TRBD1|17
CASSYSVGQGPTSGYTF
>TRBV5-4|-|16
CASSSPAPPQTYEQYF
>TRBV2|TRBD1|15
CASSPQGQMNTEAFF
>TRBV6-5|-|13
CASSYGGNYGYTF
>TRBV20-1|TRBD1|13
CSASGQGVSGYTF
>TRBV7-8|-|13
CASSLGQNYEQYF
>TRBV24-1|-|14
CATSDSGRNQPQHF
>TRBV20-1|TRBD1|13
CSASDRVRTEAFF
>TRBV20-1|TRBD1|14
CSAREQGWDTEAFF
>TRBV7-2|-|11
CASSLEDTQYF